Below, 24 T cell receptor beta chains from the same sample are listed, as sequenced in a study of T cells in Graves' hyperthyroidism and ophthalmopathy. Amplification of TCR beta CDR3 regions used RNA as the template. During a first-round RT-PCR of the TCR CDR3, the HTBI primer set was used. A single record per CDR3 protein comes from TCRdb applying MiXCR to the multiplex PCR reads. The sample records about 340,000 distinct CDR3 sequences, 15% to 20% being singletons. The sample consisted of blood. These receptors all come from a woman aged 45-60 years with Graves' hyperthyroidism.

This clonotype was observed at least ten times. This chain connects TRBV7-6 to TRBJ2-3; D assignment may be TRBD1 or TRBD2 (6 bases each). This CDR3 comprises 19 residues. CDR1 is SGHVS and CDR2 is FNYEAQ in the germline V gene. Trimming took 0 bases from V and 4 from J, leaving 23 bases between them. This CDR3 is CASSLAVVGVRGGSDTQYF. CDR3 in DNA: TGTGCCAGCAGCTTAGCGGTGGTTGGTGTCAGGGGAGGTTCAGATACGCAGTATTTT.

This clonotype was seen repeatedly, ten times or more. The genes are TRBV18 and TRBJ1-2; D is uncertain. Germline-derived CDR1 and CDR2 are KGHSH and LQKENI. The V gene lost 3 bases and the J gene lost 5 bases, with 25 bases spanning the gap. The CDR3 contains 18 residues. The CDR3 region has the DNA TGTGCCAGCTCACCCCGAAGGCTTATGGTTCGGAGGGATTATGGCTACACCTTC. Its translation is CASSPRRLMVRRDYGYTF.

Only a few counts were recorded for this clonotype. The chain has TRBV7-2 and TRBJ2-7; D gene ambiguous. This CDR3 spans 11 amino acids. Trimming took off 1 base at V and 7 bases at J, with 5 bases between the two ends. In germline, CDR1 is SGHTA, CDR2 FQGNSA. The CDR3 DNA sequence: TGTGCCAGCAGCTTAGTGAGGGAGCAGTACTTC. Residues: CASSLVREQYF.

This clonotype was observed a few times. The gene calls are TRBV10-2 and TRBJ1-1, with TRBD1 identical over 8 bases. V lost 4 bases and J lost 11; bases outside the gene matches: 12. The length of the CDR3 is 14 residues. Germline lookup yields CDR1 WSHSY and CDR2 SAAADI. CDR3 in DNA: TGCGCCAGCAGTGTAGTTGGGCAGGGGGCGAGGGCTTTCTTT. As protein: CASSVVGQGARAFF.

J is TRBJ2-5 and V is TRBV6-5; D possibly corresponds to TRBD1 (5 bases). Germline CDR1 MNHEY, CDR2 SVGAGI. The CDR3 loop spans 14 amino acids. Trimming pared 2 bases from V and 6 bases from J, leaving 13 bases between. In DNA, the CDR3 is TGTGCCAGCAGTTACGGAGACAGTCGAAAGACCCAGTACTTC. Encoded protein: CASSYGDSRKTQYF.

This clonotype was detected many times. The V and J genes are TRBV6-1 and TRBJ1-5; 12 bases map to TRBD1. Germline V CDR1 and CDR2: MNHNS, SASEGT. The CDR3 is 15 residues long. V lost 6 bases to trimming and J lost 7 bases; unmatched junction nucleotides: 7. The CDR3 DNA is TGTGCCAGCAGCCCGGGACAGGGGGCTCGGCAGCCCCAGCATTTT. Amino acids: CASSPGQGARQPQHF.

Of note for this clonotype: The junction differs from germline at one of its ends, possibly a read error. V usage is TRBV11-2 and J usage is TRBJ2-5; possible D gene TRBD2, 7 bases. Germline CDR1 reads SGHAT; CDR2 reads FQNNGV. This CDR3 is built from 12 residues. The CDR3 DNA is TGTGCCAGCAGCTTAGATCGAGAGGGGGGGGACTTC. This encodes CASSLDREGGDF.

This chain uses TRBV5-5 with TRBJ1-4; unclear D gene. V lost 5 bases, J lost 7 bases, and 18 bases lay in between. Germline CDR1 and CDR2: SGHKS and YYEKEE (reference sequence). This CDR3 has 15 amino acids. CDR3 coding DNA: TGTGCCAGCAGAAGGGCCCCCCTTCCAGGTGAAAAACTGTTTTTT. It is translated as CASRRAPLPGEKLFF.

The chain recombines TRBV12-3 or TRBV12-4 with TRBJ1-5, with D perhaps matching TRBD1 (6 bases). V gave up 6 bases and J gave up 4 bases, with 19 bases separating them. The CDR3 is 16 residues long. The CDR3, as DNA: TGTGCCAGCAGCTCAACTTGGACAGCCGGGAATCAGCCCCAGCATTTT. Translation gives CASSSTWTAGNQPQHF.

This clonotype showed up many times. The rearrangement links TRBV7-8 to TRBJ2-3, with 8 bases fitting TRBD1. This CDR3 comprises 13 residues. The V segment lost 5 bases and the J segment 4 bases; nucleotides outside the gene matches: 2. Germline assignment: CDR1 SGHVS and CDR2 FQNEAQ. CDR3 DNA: TGTGCCAGCAGCGTACAGGGGGCAGATACGCAGTATTTT. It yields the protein CASSVQGADTQYF.

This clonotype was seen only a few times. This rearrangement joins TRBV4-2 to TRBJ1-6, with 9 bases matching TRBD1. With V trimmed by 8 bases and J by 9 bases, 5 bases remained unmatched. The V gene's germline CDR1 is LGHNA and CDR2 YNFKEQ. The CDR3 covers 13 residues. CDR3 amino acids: CASGDRAGSPLHF. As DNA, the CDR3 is TGTGCCAGCGGGGACAGGGCGGGTTCACCCCTCCACTTT.

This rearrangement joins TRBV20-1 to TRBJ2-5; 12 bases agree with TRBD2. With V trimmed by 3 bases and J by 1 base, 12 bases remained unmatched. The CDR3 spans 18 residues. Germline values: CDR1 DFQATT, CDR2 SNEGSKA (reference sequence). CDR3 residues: CSASGTLAGGSLQETQYF. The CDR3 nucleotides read TGCAGTGCTAGCGGCACCCTAGCGGGAGGGTCCCTCCAAGAGACCCAGTACTTC.

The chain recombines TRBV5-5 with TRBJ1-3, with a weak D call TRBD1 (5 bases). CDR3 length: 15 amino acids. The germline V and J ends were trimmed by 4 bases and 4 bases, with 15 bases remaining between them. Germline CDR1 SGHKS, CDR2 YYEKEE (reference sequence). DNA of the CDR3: TGTGCCAGCAGCGTAGACATAGGGGCCGGAAACACCATATATTTT. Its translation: CASSVDIGAGNTIYF.

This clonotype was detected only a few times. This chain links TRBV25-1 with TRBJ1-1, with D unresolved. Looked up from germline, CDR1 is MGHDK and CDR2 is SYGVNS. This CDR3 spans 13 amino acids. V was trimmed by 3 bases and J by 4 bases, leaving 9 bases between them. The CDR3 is CASSERIGTEAFF. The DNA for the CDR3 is TGTGCCAGCAGTGAGAGGATCGGCACTGAAGCTTTCTTT.

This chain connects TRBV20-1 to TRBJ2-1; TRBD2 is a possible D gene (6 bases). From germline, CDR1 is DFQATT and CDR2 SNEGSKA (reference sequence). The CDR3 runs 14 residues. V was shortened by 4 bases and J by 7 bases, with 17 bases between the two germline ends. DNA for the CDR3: TGCAGTGCTATCCGGGACTTCGATTATAATGAGCAGTTCTTC. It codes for CSAIRDFDYNEQFF.

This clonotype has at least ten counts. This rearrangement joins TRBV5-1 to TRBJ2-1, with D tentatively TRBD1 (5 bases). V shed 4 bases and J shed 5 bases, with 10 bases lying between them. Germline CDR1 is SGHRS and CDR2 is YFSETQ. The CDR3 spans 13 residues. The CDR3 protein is CASSRTGDNEQFF. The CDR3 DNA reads TGCGCCAGCAGCAGAACAGGAGACAATGAGCAGTTCTTC.

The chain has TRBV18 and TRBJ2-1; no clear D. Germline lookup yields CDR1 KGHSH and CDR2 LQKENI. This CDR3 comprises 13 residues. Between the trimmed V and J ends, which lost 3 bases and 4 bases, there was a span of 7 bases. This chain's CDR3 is CASSPPRYNEQFF. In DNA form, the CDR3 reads TGTGCCAGCTCACCTCCCAGATACAATGAGCAGTTCTTC.

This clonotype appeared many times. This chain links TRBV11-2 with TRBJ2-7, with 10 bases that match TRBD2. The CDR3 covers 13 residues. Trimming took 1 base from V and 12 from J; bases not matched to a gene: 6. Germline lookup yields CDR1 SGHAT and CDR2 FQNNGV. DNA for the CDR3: TGTGCCAGCAGCTTAGGACTAGCGGGTCCACGGTACTTC. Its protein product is CASSLGLAGPRYF.

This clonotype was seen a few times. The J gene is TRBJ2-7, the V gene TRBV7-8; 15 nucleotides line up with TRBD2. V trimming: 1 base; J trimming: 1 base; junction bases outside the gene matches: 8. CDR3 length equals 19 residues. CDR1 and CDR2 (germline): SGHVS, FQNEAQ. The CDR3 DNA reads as TGTGCCAGCAGCTTAGAAGGGGGACTAGCGGGAGGTGGATCCTACGAGCAGTACTTC. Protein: CASSLEGGLAGGGSYEQYF.

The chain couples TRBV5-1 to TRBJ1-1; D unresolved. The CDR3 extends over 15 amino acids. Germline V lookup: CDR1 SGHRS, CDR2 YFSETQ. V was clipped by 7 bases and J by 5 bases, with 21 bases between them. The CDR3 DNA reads TGCGCCAGCCGGGCGGAGGAGGGCGGCGGGACTGAAGCTTTCTTT. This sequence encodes CASRAEEGGGTEAFF.

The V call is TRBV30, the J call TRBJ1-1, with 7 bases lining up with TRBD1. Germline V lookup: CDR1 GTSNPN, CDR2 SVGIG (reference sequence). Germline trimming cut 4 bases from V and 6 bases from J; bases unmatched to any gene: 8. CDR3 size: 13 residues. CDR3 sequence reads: CAWNPGGKSEAFF. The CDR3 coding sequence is TGTGCCTGGAATCCAGGGGGGAAATCTGAAGCTTTCTTT.

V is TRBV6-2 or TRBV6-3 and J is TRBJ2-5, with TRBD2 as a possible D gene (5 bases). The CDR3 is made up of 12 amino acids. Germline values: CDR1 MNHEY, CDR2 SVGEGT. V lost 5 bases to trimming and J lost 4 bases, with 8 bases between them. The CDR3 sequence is CASSTEGETQYF. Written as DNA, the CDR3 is TGTGCCAGCAGTACAGAGGGAGAGACCCAGTACTTC.

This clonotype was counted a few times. CDR3: CASSVGTTRTDTQYF. The CDR3 region has the DNA TGTGCCAGCAGCGTTGGGACAACCCGCACAGATACGCAGTATTTT. The chain employs TRBV2 and TRBJ2-3; the D gene is possibly TRBD1 (6 bases). With 6 bases removed from V and 1 base from J, the gap between germline ends came to 14 bases. CDR1 is SNHLY, CDR2 FYNNEI, per germline. This CDR3 has 15 residues.

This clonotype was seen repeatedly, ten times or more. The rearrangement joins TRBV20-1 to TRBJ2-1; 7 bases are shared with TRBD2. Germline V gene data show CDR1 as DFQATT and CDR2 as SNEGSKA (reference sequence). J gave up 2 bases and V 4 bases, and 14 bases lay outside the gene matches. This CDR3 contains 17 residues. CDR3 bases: TGCAGTGCTATCCCCGGGGGGAGCGGAGGGGCCTACAATGAGCAGTTCTTC. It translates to CSAIPGGSGGAYNEQFF.